This T cell receptor beta chain derives from a study of blood T cell repertoires in COVID-19. Sequenced by immunoSEQ multiplex PCR; TCRdb stores in-frame clones only, minus some. The data contain around 150,000 clones, approximately 88% of them seen just once; the ten biggest clones take up 10% to 15%. This CDR3 comprises 13 residues. The V end was cut by 6 bases, the J end by 6 bases, with 17 bases between. Germline CDR1 SQVTM, CDR2 ANQGSEA. The receptor was isolated from a woman aged 60-75 years who had recovered from COVID-19. The rearrangement joins TRBV29-1 to TRBJ1-2; weak D call: TRBD1 (5 bases). Sequenced: PBMCs or T cells enriched from blood (not recorded which). The CDR3 is CSVGGAKSDGYTF. CDR3 nucleotides: TGCAGCGTCGGCGGGGCTAAATCGGATGGCTACACCTTC.